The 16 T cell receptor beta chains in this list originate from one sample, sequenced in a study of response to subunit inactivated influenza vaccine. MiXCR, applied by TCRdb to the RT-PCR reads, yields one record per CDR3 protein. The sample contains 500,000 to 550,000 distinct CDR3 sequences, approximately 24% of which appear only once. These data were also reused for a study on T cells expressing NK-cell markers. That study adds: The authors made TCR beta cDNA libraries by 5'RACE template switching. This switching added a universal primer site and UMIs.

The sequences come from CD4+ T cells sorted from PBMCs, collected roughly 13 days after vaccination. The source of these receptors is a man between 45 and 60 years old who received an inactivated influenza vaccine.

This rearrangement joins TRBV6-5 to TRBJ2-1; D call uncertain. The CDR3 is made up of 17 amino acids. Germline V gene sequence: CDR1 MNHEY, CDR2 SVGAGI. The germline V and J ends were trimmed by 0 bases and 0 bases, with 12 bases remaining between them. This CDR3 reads CASSYSSSPDSYNEQFF. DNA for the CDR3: TGTGCCAGCAGTTACTCGAGTAGCCCAGACTCCTACAATGAGCAGTTCTTC.

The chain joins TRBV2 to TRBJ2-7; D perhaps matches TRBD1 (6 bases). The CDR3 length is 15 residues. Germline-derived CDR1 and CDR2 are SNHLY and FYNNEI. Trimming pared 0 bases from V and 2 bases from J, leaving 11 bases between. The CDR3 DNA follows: TGTGCCAGCAGTGAAGCAGGGACATTGCCCTACGAGCAGTACTTC. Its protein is CASSEAGTLPYEQYF.

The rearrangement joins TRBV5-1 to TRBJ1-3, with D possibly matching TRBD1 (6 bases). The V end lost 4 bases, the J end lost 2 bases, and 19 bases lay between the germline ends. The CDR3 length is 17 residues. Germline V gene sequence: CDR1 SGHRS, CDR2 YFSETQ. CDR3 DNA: TGCGCCAGCAGCACCGGGACATTAGGATTGCCTGGAAACACCATATATTTT. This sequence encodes CASSTGTLGLPGNTIYF. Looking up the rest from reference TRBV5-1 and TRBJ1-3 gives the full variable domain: KAGVTQTPRYLIKTRGQQVTLSCSPISGHRSVSWYQQTPGQGLQFLFEYFSETQRNKGNFPGRFSGRQFSNSRSEMNVSTLELGDSALYLCASSTGTLGLPGNTIYFGEGSWLTVV.

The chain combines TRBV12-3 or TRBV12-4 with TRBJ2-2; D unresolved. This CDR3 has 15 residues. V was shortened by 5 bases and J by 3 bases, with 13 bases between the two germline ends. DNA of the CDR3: TGTGCCAGCAGTCCCTCGGGTCGGTACACCGGGGAGCTGTTTTTT. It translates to CASSPSGRYTGELFF.

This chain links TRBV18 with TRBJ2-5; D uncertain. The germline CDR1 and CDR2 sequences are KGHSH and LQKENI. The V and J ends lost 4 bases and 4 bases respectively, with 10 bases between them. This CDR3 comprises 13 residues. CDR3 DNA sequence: TGTGCCAGCTCACTTTCACCGGGAGAGACCCAGTACTTC. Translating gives CASSLSPGETQYF.

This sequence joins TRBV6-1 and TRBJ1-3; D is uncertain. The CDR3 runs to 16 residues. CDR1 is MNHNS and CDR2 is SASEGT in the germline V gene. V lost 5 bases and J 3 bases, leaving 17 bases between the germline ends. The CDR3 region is CASSTNKPAGGNTIYF. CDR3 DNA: TGTGCCAGCAGTACCAATAAGCCGGCCGGTGGAAACACCATATATTTT.

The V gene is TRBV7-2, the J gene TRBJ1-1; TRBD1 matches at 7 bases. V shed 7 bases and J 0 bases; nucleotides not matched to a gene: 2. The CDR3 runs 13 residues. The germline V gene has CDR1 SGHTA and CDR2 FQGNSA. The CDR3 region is CASKGQMNTEAFF. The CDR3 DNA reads TGTGCCAGCAAGGGACAGATGAACACTGAAGCTTTCTTT.

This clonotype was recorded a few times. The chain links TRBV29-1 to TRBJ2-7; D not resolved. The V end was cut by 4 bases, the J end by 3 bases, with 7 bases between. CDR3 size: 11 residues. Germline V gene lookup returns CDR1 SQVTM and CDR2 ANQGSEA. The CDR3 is CSVVNYYEQYF. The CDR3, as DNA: TGCAGCGTTGTAAACTACTACGAGCAGTACTTC.

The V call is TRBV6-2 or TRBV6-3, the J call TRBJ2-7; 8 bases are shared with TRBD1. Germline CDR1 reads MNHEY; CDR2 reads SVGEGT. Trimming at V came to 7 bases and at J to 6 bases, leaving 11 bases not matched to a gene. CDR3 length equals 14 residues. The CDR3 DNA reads TGTGCCAGCAATACCCGTGGACAGGGATCCGAGCAGTACTTC. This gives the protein CASNTRGQGSEQYF.

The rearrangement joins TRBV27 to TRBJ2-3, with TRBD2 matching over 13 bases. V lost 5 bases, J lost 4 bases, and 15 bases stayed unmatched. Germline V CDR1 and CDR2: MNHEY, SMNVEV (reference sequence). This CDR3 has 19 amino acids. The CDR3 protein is CASSRGPTTGLAGSDTQYF. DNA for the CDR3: TGTGCCAGCAGTAGGGGCCCCACCACGGGACTAGCGGGATCAGATACGCAGTATTTT.

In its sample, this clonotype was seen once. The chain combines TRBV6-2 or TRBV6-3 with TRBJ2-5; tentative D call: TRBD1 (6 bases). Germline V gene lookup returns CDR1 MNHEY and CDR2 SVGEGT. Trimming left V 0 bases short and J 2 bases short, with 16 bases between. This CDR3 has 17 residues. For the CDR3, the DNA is TGTGCCAGCAGTTACTCATCCGGACAGTCCTGGCAAGAGACCCAGTACTTC. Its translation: CASSYSSGQSWQETQYF.

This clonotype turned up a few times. CDR3 in DNA: TGTGCCAGCAGCGCTCAGGGAGAGACCCAGTACTTC. This codes for CASSAQGETQYF. The V call is TRBV7-9, the J call TRBJ2-5; possible D gene TRBD1, 5 bases. Germline V gene sequence: CDR1 SEHNR, CDR2 FQNEAQ (reference sequence). Trimming left V 5 bases short and J 4 bases short, with 8 bases between. This CDR3 is 12 amino acids long.

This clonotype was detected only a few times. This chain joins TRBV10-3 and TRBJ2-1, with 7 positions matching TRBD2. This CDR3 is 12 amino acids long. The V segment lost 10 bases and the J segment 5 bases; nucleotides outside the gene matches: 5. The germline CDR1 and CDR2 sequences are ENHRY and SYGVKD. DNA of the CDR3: TGTGCCACCGCGGCGGGGGACAATGAGCAGTTCTTC. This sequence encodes CATAAGDNEQFF.

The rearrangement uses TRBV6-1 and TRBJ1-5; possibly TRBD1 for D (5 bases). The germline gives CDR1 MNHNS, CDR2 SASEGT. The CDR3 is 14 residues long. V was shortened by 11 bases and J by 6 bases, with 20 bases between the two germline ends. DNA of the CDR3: TGTGCCGGTGGGGAAAGGGGAAACGGTCAGCCCCAGCATTTT. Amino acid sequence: CAGGERGNGQPQHF.

In DNA form, the CDR3 reads TGTGCCAGCAGCCGAACGACTAGCGGATACAATGAGCAGTTCTTC. Its translation is CASSRTTSGYNEQFF. The chain recombines TRBV7-9 with TRBJ2-1, with 9 bases lining up with TRBD2. The V gene end was trimmed by 5 bases and the J gene end by 4 bases; junction bases not matched to a gene: 6. Germline V gene data show CDR1 as SEHNR and CDR2 as FQNEAQ (reference sequence). The CDR3 has 15 amino acids.

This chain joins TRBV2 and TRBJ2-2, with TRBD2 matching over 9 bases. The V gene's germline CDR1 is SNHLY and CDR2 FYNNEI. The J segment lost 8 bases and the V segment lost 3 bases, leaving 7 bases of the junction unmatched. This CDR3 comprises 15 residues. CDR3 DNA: TGTGCCAGCAGTGATCCGGGACTAGCACGGGGGGAGCTGTTTTTT. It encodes CASSDPGLARGELFF.